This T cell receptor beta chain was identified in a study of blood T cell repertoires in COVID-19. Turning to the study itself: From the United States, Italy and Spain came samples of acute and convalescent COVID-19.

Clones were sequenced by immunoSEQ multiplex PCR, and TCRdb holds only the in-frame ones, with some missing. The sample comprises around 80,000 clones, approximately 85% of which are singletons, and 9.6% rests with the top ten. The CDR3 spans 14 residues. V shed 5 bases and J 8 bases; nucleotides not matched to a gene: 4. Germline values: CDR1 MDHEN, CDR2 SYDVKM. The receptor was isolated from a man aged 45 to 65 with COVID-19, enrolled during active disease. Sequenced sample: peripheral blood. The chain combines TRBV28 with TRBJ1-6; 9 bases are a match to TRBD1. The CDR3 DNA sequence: TGTGCCAGCAGTAGACAGGGGGATTATTCACCCCTCCACTTT. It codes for CASSRQGDYSPLHF.